This T cell receptor (beta chain) was recorded in a study of blood T cells in healthy people across ages. Findings of the study overall: Unsorted PBMCs blocked a conclusive comparison of naive and antigen-experienced cells. The study regarded diversity estimates from one million T cells as underestimates.

Germline CDR1 reads SGHNT; CDR2 reads YENEEA. The V end was cut by 4 bases, the J end by 7 bases, with 17 bases between. This CDR3 region has 15 residues. A second PCR, run for roughly 7 to 11 cycles, used a sample-barcoded 5' primer plus a J-beta primer mix. A single record per CDR3 protein comes from TCRdb applying MiXCR to the 5' RACE reads. The table shows 600,000 to 1,000,000 distinct CDR3 sequences, with roughly 25% occurring only once. Concerning this clonotype: The antigen remains undetermined.

Separately, the same data were catalogued under a study of T cells of mothers and their children. That work states: Within related and unrelated pairs, thymic selection shapes TCR recombination output in a similar way.

Sequenced input: blood. This chain uses TRBV11-3 with TRBJ2-1, with TRBD1 as a possible D gene (6 bases). The source of this sequence is a boy aged 5 to 17 in good health. The CDR3 DNA reads as TGTGCCAGCAGCTCTCGATGGGGACAATCGAATGAGCAGTTCTTC. Translation: CASSSRWGQSNEQFF.